This TCR beta chain derives from a study of T cells in women clearing cervical HPV infection. Germline values: CDR1 LNHDA, CDR2 SQIVND (reference sequence). After removal of 5 bases from V and 5 bases from J, the junction contained 8 bases not matched to a gene. This CDR3 comprises 16 residues. The repertoire was sequenced with immunoSEQ multiplex PCR; TCRdb's copy has only in-frame clones and lacks some. The table lists more than 40,000 clones. As concerns this clone: The read ends 3 residues shy of where the CDR3 ends; the end is completed using the germline J gene.

V usage is TRBV19 and J usage is TRBJ2-3, with 12 bases fitting TRBD2. This TCR was sampled from a woman aged 18-70 years with a cervical HPV16 infection that either progressed to CIN3+ or cleared (not recorded which). The sequencing input was blood buffy coat. The CDR3 sequence is CASSPRTSGTVDTQYF. The CDR3 DNA, read in part, is TGTGCCAGTAGTCCGAGGACTAGCGGGACGGTAGATACG.